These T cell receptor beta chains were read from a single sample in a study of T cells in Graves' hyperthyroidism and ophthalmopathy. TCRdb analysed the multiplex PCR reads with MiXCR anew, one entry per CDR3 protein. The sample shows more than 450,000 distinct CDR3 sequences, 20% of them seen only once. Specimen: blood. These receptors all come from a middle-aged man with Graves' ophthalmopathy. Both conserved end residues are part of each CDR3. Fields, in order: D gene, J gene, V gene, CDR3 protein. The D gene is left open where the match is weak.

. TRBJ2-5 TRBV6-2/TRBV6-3 CASSQPSDGRGTQYF
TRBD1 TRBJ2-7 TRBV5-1 CASSDSRTGAYEQYF
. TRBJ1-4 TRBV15 CATSRDAGAGNEKLFF
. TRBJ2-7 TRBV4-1 CASSQEGRGGWGYEQYF
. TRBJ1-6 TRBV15 CATSRVVGQSSPLHF
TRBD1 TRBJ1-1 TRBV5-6 CASSFDRGGTEAFF
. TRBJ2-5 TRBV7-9 CASSRRAGGQETQYF
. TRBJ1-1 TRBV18 CASSPARAAEAFF
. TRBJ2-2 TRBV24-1 CATSGWVDTGELFF
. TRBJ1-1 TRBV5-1 CASKLSWVNTEAFF
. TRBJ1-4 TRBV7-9 CASSPFGRAANEKLFF
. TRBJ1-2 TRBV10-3 CAISEYQGGRGYTF
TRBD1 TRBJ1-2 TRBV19 CASSPGQAIWGYTF
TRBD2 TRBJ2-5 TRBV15 CATSRGLAVETQYF
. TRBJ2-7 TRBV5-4 CASSTRGPSYEQYF
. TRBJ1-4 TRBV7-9 CASSSRRETNEKLFF
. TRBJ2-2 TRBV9 CASSAGSRNGELFF
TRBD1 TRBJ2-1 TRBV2 CASSSQGAINEQFF